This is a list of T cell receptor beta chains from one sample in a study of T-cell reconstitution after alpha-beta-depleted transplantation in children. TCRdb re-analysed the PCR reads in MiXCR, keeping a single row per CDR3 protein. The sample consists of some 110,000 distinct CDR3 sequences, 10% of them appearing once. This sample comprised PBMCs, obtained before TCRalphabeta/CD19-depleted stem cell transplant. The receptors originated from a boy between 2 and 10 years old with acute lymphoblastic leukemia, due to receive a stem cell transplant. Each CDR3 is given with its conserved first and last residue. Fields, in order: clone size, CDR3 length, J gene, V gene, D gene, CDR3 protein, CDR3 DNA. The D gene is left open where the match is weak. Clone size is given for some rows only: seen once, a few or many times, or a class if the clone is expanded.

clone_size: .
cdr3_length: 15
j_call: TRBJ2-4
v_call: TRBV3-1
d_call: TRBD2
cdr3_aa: CASSQRTSGRNIQYF
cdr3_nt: TGTGCCAGCAGCCAGCGGACTAGCGGGAGAAACATTCAGTACTTC

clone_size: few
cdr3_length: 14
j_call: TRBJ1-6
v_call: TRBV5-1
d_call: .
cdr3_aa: CASSPDSPNSPLHF
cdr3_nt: TGCGCCAGCAGCCCGGACAGTCCAAATTCACCCCTCCACTTT

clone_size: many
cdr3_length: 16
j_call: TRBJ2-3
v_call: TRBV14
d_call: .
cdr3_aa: CASSQAGTPSTDTQYF
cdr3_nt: TGTGCCAGCAGCCAAGCGGGGACCCCTAGCACAGATACGCAGTATTTT

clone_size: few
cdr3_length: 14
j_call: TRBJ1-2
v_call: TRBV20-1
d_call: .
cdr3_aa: CSARLLVGGSGYTF
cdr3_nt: TGCAGTGCTAGGCTTCTCGTGGGCGGGAGTGGCTACACCTTC

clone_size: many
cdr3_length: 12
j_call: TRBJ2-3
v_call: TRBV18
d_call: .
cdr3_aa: CASSYREDTQYF
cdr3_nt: TGTGCCAGCTCATACAGGGAAGATACGCAGTATTTT

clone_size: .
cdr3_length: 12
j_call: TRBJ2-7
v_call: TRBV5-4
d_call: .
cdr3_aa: CASSSPGREQYF
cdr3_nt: TGTGCCAGCAGCTCTCCGGGACGCGAGCAGTACTTC

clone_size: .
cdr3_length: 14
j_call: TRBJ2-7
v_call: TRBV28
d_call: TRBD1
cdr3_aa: CASSPPRGGDEQYF
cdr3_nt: TGTGCCAGCAGTCCCCCTCGAGGGGGCGACGAGCAGTACTTC

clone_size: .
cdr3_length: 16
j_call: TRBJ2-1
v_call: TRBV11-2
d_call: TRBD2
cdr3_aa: CASSPRTSDHYNEQFF
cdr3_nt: TGTGCCAGCAGCCCCCGGACTAGCGACCACTACAATGAGCAGTTCTTC

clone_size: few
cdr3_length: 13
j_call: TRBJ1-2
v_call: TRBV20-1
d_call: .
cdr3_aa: CSARDGYRDGYTF
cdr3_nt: TGCAGTGCTAGAGATGGGTACAGGGACGGCTACACCTTC

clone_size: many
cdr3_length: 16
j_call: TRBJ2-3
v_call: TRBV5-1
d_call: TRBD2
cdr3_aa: CASSIPLAGSTDTQYF
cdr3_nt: TGCGCCAGCAGCATACCCCTAGCGGGAAGCACAGATACGCAGTATTTT

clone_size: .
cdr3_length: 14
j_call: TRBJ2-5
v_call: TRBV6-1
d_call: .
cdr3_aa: CASIPRRGLETQYF
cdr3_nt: TGTGCCAGCATTCCGCGCCGGGGGCTAGAGACCCAGTACTTC

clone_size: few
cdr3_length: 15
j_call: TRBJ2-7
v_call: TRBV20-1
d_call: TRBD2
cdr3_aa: CSARVPGRNSYEQYF
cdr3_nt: TGCAGTGCTAGAGTACCCGGGAGGAACTCCTACGAGCAGTACTTC

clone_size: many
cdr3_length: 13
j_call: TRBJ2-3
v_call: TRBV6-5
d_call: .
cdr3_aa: CASSYDNTDTQYF
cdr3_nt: TGTGCCAGCAGTTACGACAACACAGATACGCAGTATTTT

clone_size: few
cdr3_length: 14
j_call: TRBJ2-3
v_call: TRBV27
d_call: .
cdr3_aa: CASSLSSSTDTQYF
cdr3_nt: TGTGCCAGCAGTTTATCTAGCAGCACAGATACGCAGTATTTT

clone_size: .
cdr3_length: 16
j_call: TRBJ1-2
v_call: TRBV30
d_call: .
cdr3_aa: CAWSVEWAEANYGYTF
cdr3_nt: TGTGCCTGGAGTGTAGAGTGGGCGGAAGCTAACTATGGCTACACCTTC

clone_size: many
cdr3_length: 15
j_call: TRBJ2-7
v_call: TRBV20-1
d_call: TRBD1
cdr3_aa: CSARGTGTGGYEQYF
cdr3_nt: TGCAGTGCTAGGGGAACCGGGACAGGGGGCTACGAGCAGTACTTC

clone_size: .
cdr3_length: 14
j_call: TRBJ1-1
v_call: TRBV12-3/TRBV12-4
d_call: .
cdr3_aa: CASSLEQLDVEAFF
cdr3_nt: TGTGCCAGCAGTTTAGAACAGTTAGATGTGGAAGCTTTCTTT

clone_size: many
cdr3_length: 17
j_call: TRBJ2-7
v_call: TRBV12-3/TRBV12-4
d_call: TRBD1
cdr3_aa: CASNLGQGAFGTYEQYF
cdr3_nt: TGTGCCAGCAACCTCGGACAGGGGGCGTTCGGGACCTACGAGCAGTACTTC

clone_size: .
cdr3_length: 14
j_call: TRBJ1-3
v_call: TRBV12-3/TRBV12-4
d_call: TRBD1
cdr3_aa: CASSWQGGGNTIYF
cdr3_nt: TGTGCCAGCAGTTGGCAGGGGGGTGGAAACACCATATATTTT

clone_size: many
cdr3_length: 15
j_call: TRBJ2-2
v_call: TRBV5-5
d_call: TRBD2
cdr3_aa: CASSPTSGRPGELFF
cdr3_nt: TGTGCCAGCAGCCCGACTAGCGGGAGGCCCGGGGAGCTGTTTTTT

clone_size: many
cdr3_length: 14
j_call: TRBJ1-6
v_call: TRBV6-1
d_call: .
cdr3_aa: CASKGNSYNSPLHF
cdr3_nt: TGTGCCAGCAAAGGGAACTCCTATAATTCACCCCTCCACTTT

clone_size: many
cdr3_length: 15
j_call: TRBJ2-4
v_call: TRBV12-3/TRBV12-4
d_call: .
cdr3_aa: CASSFGVTPENIQYF
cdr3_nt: TGTGCCAGCAGTTTTGGGGTTACGCCCGAAAACATTCAGTACTTC

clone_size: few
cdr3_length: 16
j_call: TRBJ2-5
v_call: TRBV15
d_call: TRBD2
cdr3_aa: CATSRPISGAQETQYF
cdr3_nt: TGTGCCACCAGCAGACCCATTAGCGGGGCGCAAGAGACCCAGTACTTC

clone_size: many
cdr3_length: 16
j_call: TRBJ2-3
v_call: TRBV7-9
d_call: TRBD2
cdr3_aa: CASSLARAGGTDTQYF
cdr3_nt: TGTGCCAGCAGCTTAGCGCGAGCGGGAGGCACAGATACGCAGTATTTT

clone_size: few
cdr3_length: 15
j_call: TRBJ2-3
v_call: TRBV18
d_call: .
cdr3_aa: CASSPPSRAQDTQYF
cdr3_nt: TGTGCCAGCTCACCACCGAGTCGGGCGCAAGATACGCAGTATTTT

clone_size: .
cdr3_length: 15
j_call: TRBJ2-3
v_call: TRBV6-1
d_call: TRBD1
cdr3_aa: CASRRGTAFTDTQYF
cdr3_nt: TGTGCCAGCAGACGTGGGACAGCTTTCACAGATACGCAGTATTTT

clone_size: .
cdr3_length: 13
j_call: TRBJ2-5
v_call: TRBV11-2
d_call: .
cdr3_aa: CASSPAGRETQYF
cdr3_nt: TGTGCCAGCAGCCCCGCAGGGAGAGAGACCCAGTACTTC

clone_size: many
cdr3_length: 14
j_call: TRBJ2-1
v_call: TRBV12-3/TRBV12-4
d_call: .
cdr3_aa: CASSFGLARGEQFF
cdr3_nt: TGTGCCAGCAGTTTCGGGCTAGCGAGGGGTGAGCAGTTCTTC

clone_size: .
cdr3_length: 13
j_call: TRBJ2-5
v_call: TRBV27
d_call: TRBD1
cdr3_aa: CASSSGTVETQYF
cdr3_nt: TGTGCCAGCAGTTCAGGGACAGTGGAGACCCAGTACTTC

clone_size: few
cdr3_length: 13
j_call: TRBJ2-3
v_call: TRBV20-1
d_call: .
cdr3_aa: CSAFADRTDTQYF
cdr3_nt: TGCAGTGCCTTCGCGGACCGCACAGATACGCAGTATTTT

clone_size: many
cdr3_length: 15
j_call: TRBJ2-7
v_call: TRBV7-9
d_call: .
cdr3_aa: CASSLRGPTGYEQYF
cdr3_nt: TGTGCCAGCAGCTTACGGGGGCCAACTGGGTACGAGCAGTACTTC

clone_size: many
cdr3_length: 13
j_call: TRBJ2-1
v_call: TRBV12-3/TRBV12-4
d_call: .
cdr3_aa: CASSQIGANEQFF
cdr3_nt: TGTGCCAGCAGTCAAATTGGAGCAAATGAGCAGTTCTTC

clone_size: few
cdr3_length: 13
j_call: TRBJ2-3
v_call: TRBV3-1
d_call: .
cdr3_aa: CASSQQGSDTQYF
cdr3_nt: TGTGCCAGCAGCCAGCAGGGCTCGGATACGCAGTATTTT

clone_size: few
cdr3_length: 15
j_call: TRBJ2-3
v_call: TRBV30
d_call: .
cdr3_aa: CAWKLGRYSTDTQYF
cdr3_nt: TGTGCCTGGAAATTGGGCCGATACAGCACAGATACGCAGTATTTT

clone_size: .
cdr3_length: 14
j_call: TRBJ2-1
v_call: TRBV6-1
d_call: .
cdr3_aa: CASSEAIGGSEQFF
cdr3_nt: TGTGCCAGCAGTGAAGCGATAGGGGGTTCTGAGCAGTTCTTC

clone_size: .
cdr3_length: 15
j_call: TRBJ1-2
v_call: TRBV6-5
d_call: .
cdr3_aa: CASSYSISRPYGYTF
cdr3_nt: TGTGCCAGCAGTTACTCGATCTCCAGGCCCTATGGCTACACCTTC

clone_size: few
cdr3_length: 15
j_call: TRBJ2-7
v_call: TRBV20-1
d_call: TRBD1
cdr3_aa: CSARDLGTALGEQYF
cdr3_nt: TGCAGTGCTAGAGATTTGGGGACAGCCCTTGGCGAGCAGTACTTC

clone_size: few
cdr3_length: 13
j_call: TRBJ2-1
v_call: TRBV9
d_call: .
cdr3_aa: CASSVEKFGEQFF
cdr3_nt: TGTGCCAGCAGCGTAGAAAAGTTTGGTGAGCAGTTCTTC

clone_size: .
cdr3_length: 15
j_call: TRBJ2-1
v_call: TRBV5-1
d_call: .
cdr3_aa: CASSLDLTSYNEQFF
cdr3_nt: TGCGCCAGCAGCTTGGATTTAACCTCCTACAATGAGCAGTTCTTC

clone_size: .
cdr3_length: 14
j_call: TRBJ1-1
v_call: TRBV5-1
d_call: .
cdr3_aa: CASSLRGGDTEAFF
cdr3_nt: TGCGCCAGCAGCTTGAGGGGAGGGGACACTGAAGCTTTCTTT

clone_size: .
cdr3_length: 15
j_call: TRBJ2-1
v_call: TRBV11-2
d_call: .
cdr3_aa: CASRRGAGAYNEQFF
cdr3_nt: TGTGCCAGCAGGCGAGGGGCAGGAGCATACAATGAGCAGTTCTTC

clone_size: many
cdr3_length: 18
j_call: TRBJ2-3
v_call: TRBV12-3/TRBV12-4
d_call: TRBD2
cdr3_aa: CASSSRGFGTGGTDTQYF
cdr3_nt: TGTGCCAGCAGTTCCCGGGGGTTTGGGACGGGAGGGACAGATACGCAGTATTTT

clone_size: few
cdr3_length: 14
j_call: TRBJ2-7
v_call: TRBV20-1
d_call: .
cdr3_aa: CSARLMTRTSEQYF
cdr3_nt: TGCAGTGCCCGGTTAATGACCCGGACGTCCGAGCAGTACTTC

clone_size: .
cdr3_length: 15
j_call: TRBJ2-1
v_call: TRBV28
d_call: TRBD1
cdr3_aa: CASTKDRSHYNEQFF
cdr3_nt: TGTGCCAGCACCAAGGACAGGTCCCACTACAATGAGCAGTTCTTC

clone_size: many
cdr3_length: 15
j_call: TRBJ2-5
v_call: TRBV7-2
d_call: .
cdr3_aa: CASSLDGRGGKTQYF
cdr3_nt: TGTGCCAGCAGCTTAGATGGCAGGGGAGGAAAGACCCAGTACTTC